The clone carrying this T cell receptor (beta chain) was counted only a few times. Measured with immunoSEQ multiplex PCR; TCRdb has only the in-frame clones, and not every one. The table shows roughly 67,000 clones, with 85% to 90% occurring only once. V shed 0 bases, J shed 10 bases, and the junction held 2 bases outside the gene matches. Germline-derived CDR1 and CDR2 are LNHNV and YYDKDF (reference sequence). This CDR3 has 13 residues. This sample stems from a study of blood T cell repertoires in COVID-19. This chain connects TRBV15 to TRBJ1-3; 8 bases fit TRBD1. The sequenced sample was peripheral blood. The origin of this receptor is a man aged 50-59 years with acute or convalescent COVID-19. CDR3 nucleotides: TGTGCCACCAGCAGAGAAACAGGGGGTACCATATATTTT. Its translation is CATSRETGGTIYF.